This is a list of T cell receptor beta chains from one sample in a study of metastatic and nonmetastatic thyroid tumors. TCRdb reprocessed the PCR reads using MiXCR. The sample contains about 5,800 clones, less than 20% of which appear only once. Input material: adjacent normal tissue. These receptors came from a female donor with papillary thyroid cancer or a benign thyroid nodule (not recorded which). Some clones in this sample may be carry-over from other donors' samples. Each CDR3 is given with its conserved first and last residue. Fields, in order: V gene, J gene, CDR3 protein.

>TRBV28|TRBJ2-2
CASSLSLGKTGDLFF
>TRBV9|TRBJ1-3
CASSPQWGAGNTIYF
>TRBV6-1|TRBJ1-5
CASGDGHSNQPQHF
>TRBV20-1|TRBJ2-3
CSSILRGKSADTQYF
>TRBV11-2|TRBJ2-7
CASSLTGFEQYF
>TRBV20-1|TRBJ1-1
CSASQGTEAFF
>TRBV30|TRBJ1-6
CAWSGRQGYSGGWNSPLHF
>TRBV10-3|TRBJ1-1
CAIRRSRENTEAFF
>TRBV12-3/TRBV12-4|TRBJ2-7
CASSLLYEQYF
>TRBV29-1|TRBJ1-1
CSVAQPNTEAFF
>TRBV28|TRBJ1-2
CASGGSLLNYCYTF
>TRBV12-3/TRBV12-4|TRBJ1-1
CASRTLSAVNTEAFF
>TRBV5-1|TRBJ2-1
CASSLVAVGNEQFF
>TRBV19|TRBJ2-1
CASSLRDSHDTEQFF
>TRBV14|TRBJ2-3
CASSQDVLSGTQYF
>TRBV5-1|TRBJ2-5
CASSLYGRQETQYF
>TRBV12-3/TRBV12-4|TRBJ2-2
CASRSSDTNTGELFF
>TRBV5-1|TRBJ2-1
CASSLSSGSARPYNEQFF
>TRBV19|TRBJ1-5
CASSRDRDFPFSHF
>TRBV6-1|TRBJ1-2
CASGSLVYGYTF
>TRBV12-3/TRBV12-4|TRBJ1-6
CASSLSVNSPLHF
>TRBV9|TRBJ1-3
CASSVDRGSGNTIYF
>TRBV9|TRBJ1-6
CASSVSFGQGNSPLHF
>TRBV20-1|TRBJ2-3
CSASDLARGGDTQYF
>TRBV6-5|TRBJ1-1
CASSCAQWYRDLNTESFF
>TRBV27|TRBJ1-1
CASSYRGLTEAFF
>TRBV18|TRBJ1-1
CASSPQGTPNTEAFF
>TRBV14|TRBJ2-1
CASSQVGQPFYNEQFF
>TRBV12-3/TRBV12-4|TRBJ2-3
CASTGPGHPSTDPRYF
>TRBV28|TRBJ1-5
CASSLANQPQHF
>TRBV5-6|TRBJ1-2
CASSYPDRQGNYGYTF
>TRBV19|TRBJ1-1
CASRAGTYTSEAFF
>TRBV19|TRBJ1-6
CASSINFGQSNSPLHF
>TRBV6-1|TRBJ2-1
CASPAANNEQFF
>TRBV5-1|TRBJ2-7
CASSLAASYEQYF
>TRBV5-1|TRBJ2-1
CASSLRPVPGNEQFF
>TRBV12-3/TRBV12-4|TRBJ2-1
CASSLLQVPFF
>TRBV12-3/TRBV12-4|TRBJ2-1
CASSLSDRNNNEQFF
>TRBV12-3/TRBV12-4|TRBJ1-1
CASSKVRVTEALF
>TRBV5-4|TRBJ1-2
CASSFEQVVVVYTF
>TRBV20-1|TRBJ1-2
CSARVSERSRGYTF
>TRBV7-2|TRBJ1-1
CASSLGGGLAEAFF
>TRBV5-1|TRBJ2-7
CASSSINSGGAVYEQYF
>TRBV11-3|TRBJ2-7
CASSLVGRTYEQYF
>TRBV6-1|TRBJ2-1
CASRRDFYNEQFF
>TRBV13|TRBJ2-1
CASSFPSGSDAYNEQFF
>TRBV6-5|TRBJ1-1
CASSFPPPGPEAFF
>TRBV6-1|TRBJ1-5
CASSRAGTGPNQPQHF
>TRBV6-1|TRBJ2-5
CASISGYGETQYF
>TRBV6-1|TRBJ2-3
CASSRLGRDTQYF
>TRBV5-1|TRBJ2-3
CASSAGQVTDTQYF
>TRBV6-1|TRBJ2-2
CASSEFNTGELFF
>TRBV18|TRBJ2-1
CASSLGTSGANEQFF
>TRBV5-4|TRBJ1-2
CAGRPRYRNGYTF
>TRBV19|TRBJ1-2
CASSIPTTGVPYGYTF